Each of the 32 T cell receptor beta chains below was sequenced from the same sample in a study of graft-versus-host responses after intestinal transplantation. Sequencing used immunoSEQ multiplex PCR; TCRdb keeps in-frame clones, though not all of them. The sample carries more than 55,000 clones, around nine tenths recorded once. Sequenced material: PBMCs, taken 26 days after transplant. The source is a human patient who received an intestinal transplant, so some T cells may come from the graft donor.

The CDR3 here is CASSFSGPATNEKLFF. Written as DNA, the CDR3 is TGTGCCAGCAGTTTTTCAGGGCCTGCAACTAATGAAAAACTGTTTTTT. This chain uses TRBV28 with TRBJ1-4, with a tentative D call TRBD1 (5 bases). Germline V lookup: CDR1 MDHEN, CDR2 SYDVKM. The CDR3 has 16 amino acids. V lost 3 bases and J lost 0, with 11 bases in between.

The rearrangement links TRBV2 to TRBJ2-4; 9 nucleotides align to TRBD1. The CDR3 totals 16 residues. Germline-derived CDR1 and CDR2 are SNHLY and FYNNEI. Germline trimming cut 2 bases from V and 8 bases from J; bases unmatched to any gene: 10. CDR3 bases: TGTGCCAGCAGTGAAACCCCGGGACAGGGCAGGGACATTCAGTACTTC. Its translation: CASSETPGQGRDIQYF.

The V call is TRBV27, the J call TRBJ2-1; the match to TRBD2 covers 13 bases. V lost 5 bases to trimming and J lost 7 bases; unmatched junction nucleotides: 5. The CDR3 loop spans 15 amino acids. Germline CDR1 is MNHEY and CDR2 is SMNVEV (reference sequence). In DNA form, the CDR3 reads TGTGCCAGCAGTCTCGGACTAGCGGGAGAGAATGAGCAGTTCTTC. Amino acids: CASSLGLAGENEQFF.

The chain recombines TRBV13 with TRBJ1-1, with 7 bases aligning to TRBD1. V trimming: 5 bases; J trimming: 2 bases; junction bases outside the gene matches: 2. Germline loops: CDR1 PRHDT, CDR2 FYEKMQ (reference sequence). This CDR3 comprises 13 residues. DNA of the CDR3: TGTGCCAGCAGCCGGGACAGCAACACTGAAGCTTTCTTT. The encoded protein is CASSRDSNTEAFF.

The chain employs TRBV5-4 and TRBJ2-1, with 7 positions matching TRBD1. Germline-derived CDR1 and CDR2 are SGHNT and YYREEE (reference sequence). V trimming: 0 bases; J trimming: 8 bases; junction bases outside the gene matches: 5. This CDR3 region has 14 residues. CDR3 in amino acids: CASSLETGSYEQFF. The CDR3 nucleotides read TGTGCCAGCAGCTTGGAGACAGGGTCATATGAGCAGTTCTTC.

This chain uses TRBV10-3 with TRBJ2-7; 7 nucleotides line up with TRBD1. CDR3 length: 14 residues. With V trimmed by 6 bases and J by 3 bases, 8 bases remained unmatched. Germline V lookup: CDR1 ENHRY, CDR2 SYGVKD. The CDR3 reads CAISPGQKNYEQYF. In DNA, the CDR3 is TGTGCCATCAGCCCGGGACAGAAGAACTACGAGCAGTACTTC.

This rearrangement joins TRBV9 to TRBJ1-5; TRBD1 aligns across 10 bases. V was pared by 5 bases and J by 8 bases, with 7 bases of the junction left unmatched. The CDR3 has 14 amino acids. Germline values: CDR1 SGDLS, CDR2 YYNGEE. The CDR3 protein is CASSIGTGDKPQHF. CDR3 nucleotide sequence: TGTGCCAGCAGTATCGGGACAGGGGACAAGCCCCAGCATTTT.

The chain uses TRBV7-8 and TRBJ2-7; D possibly corresponds to TRBD1 (5 bases). This CDR3 has 15 amino acids. Trimming shortened V by 2 bases and J by 5 bases, and 16 bases separated the two germline ends. CDR1 is SGHVS, CDR2 FQNEAQ, per germline. DNA of the CDR3: TGTGCCAGCAGCTTACAGGTTGTAGGGGTGGACGAGCAGTACTTC. This sequence encodes CASSLQVVGVDEQYF. Full variable domain (missing parts from reference TRBV7-8 and TRBJ2-7): GAGVSQSPRYKVAKRGQDVALRCDPISGHVSLFWYQQALGQGPEFLTYFQNEAQLDKSGLPSDRFFAERPEGSVSTLKIQRTQQEDSAVYLCASSLQVVGVDEQYFGPGTRLTVT.

This clone has just one count. J is TRBJ2-3 and V is TRBV5-1, with 9 nucleotides matching TRBD2. Germline V CDR1 and CDR2: SGHRS, YFSETQ. With V trimmed by 2 bases and J by 0 bases, 10 bases remained unmatched. The CDR3 totals 18 residues. Here the CDR3 reads CASSFSSSGVSSTDTQYF. The CDR3 nucleotides read TGCGCCAGCAGCTTTTCATCTAGCGGGGTATCTAGCACAGATACGCAGTATTTT.

The V call is TRBV6-6, the J call TRBJ2-1; 7 positions match TRBD1. Germline V gives CDR1 MNHNY, CDR2 SVGAGI (reference sequence). J gave up 7 bases and V 0 bases, and 9 bases lay outside the gene matches. The CDR3 is 16 residues long. The CDR3 DNA sequence: TGTGCCAGCAGTTACTCGTGGCAGGGACAGTGGAATGAGCAGTTCTTC. Translated: CASSYSWQGQWNEQFF.

The chain links TRBV29-1 to TRBJ2-1; a weak D match, TRBD2 (5 bases). V gave up 3 bases and J gave up 12 bases, with 12 bases separating them. Germline assignment: CDR1 SQVTM and CDR2 ANQGSEA. The CDR3 has 11 amino acids. CDR3 residues: CSVERAGSQFF. The CDR3 nucleotides are TGCAGCGTTGAGCGGGCGGGTTCGCAGTTCTTC.

The genes are TRBV4-2 and TRBJ2-4, with 10 bases matching TRBD1. CDR3 size: 18 residues. Germline V gene lookup returns CDR1 LGHNA and CDR2 YNFKEQ. J gave up 2 bases and V 0 bases, and 7 bases lay outside the gene matches. The CDR3 loop is CASSQEVGTGVSKNIQYF. The DNA for the CDR3 is TGTGCCAGCAGCCAAGAAGTCGGGACAGGGGTTTCCAAAAACATTCAGTACTTC.

The chain joins TRBV5-6 to TRBJ2-7; the D gene is possibly TRBD1 (5 bases). The CDR3 extends over 15 amino acids. V was trimmed by 2 bases and J by 0 bases, leaving 12 bases between them. CDR1 and CDR2 from the germline V gene are SGHDT and YYEEEE. CDR3 residues: CASSFVTDSSYEQYF. As DNA, the CDR3 is TGTGCCAGCAGCTTTGTAACAGACAGCTCCTACGAGCAGTACTTC.

The V call is TRBV18, the J call TRBJ1-1, with 7 positions matching TRBD1. V shed 3 bases, J shed 3 bases, and the junction held 1 base outside the gene matches. This CDR3 spans 13 amino acids. Looked up from germline, CDR1 is KGHSH and CDR2 is LQKENI. The CDR3 loop reads CASSPTGDTEAFF. CDR3 DNA: TGTGCCAGCTCACCCACAGGGGACACTGAAGCTTTCTTT.

This chain links TRBV29-1 with TRBJ2-1; TRBD2 matches 12 bases. The V and J ends lost 3 bases and 15 bases, in that order; junction bases with no gene match: 12. CDR3 size: 14 residues. CDR1 and CDR2 (germline): SQVTM, ANQGSEA. DNA of the CDR3: TGCAGCGTTGAGGCTAGCGGGGGGGCCGTTTCTCTGTTCTTC. This translates into CSVEASGGAVSLFF.

The chain carries TRBV5-6 and TRBJ2-5, with D tentatively TRBD2 (6 bases). Deletions cut 0 bases from V and 5 bases from J, with 14 bases between. Germline V gene lookup returns CDR1 SGHDT and CDR2 YYEEEE. There are 15 residues in the CDR3. CDR3 sequence: CASSLVLRGGETQYF. CDR3 in DNA: TGTGCCAGCAGCTTGGTCCTACGGGGAGGTGAGACCCAGTACTTC.

The gene calls are TRBV11-2 and TRBJ2-2; no reliable D call. V lost 3 bases, J lost 7 bases, and 6 bases lay in between. The CDR3 spans 12 residues. Germline loops: CDR1 SGHAT, CDR2 FQNNGV. The CDR3 DNA reads TGTGCCAGCAGCTTCTACTACGGGGAGCTGTTTTTT. Amino acid sequence: CASSFYYGELFF. The full variable domain, in which reference TRBV11-2 and TRBJ2-2 provide the parts outside the CDR3, is EAGVAQSPRYKIIEKRQSVAFWCNPISGHATLYWYQQILGQGPKLLIQFQNNGVVDDSQLPKDRFSAERLKGVDSTLKIQPAKLEDSAVYLCASSFYYGELFFGEGSRLTVL.

The rearrangement joins TRBV5-1 to TRBJ1-1; TRBD1 is a possible D gene (5 bases). This CDR3 spans 13 amino acids. Trimming left V 5 bases short and J 2 bases short, with 10 bases between. Germline lookup yields CDR1 SGHRS and CDR2 YFSETQ. The CDR3 nucleotides are TGCGCCAGCAGGGGGCTTGGCAACACTGAAGCTTTCTTT. Its translation: CASRGLGNTEAFF.

This chain links TRBV6-1 with TRBJ2-4, with 7 bases lining up with TRBD2. This CDR3 contains 16 residues. The germline gives CDR1 MNHNS, CDR2 SASEGT. The J segment lost 9 bases and the V segment lost 4 bases, leaving 15 bases of the junction unmatched. The CDR3 bases are TGTGCCAGCAGTGGTTCGGGACTAAACGCTGACAGCATTCAGTACTTC. Amino acid sequence: CASSGSGLNADSIQYF.

This chain connects TRBV4-1 to TRBJ2-7, with TRBD1 matching 12 bases. Trimming cost V 0 bases and J 6 bases; bases outside gene matches: 9. CDR1 MGHRA and CDR2 YSYEKL come from the germline V gene. This CDR3 is built from 17 residues. CDR3 bases: TGCGCCAGCAGCCAAGAGGGGACAGGGGGCGCGTTCTCCGAGCAGTACTTC. This gives the protein CASSQEGTGGAFSEQYF.

The V call is TRBV7-8, the J call TRBJ2-1; D is unclear. The CDR3 contains 12 residues. Germline lookup yields CDR1 SGHVS and CDR2 FQNEAQ. Trimming took 4 bases from V and 4 from J, leaving 5 bases between them. CDR3 amino acids: CASSSGYNEQFF. The DNA for the CDR3 is TGTGCCAGCAGCTCAGGATACAATGAGCAGTTCTTC.

This clone was counted a single time. The chain combines TRBV5-1 with TRBJ1-4, with D possibly being TRBD1 (6 bases). Per the germline V gene, CDR1 is SGHRS and CDR2 is YFSETQ. Trimming removed 2 bases from V and 0 bases from J, with 11 bases in between. The CDR3 loop spans 16 amino acids. This CDR3 reads CASSFRAGATNEKLFF. CDR3 coding DNA: TGCGCCAGCAGCTTCAGGGCAGGGGCAACTAATGAAAAACTGTTTTTT.

This chain joins TRBV5-1 and TRBJ1-1; D gene uncertain. V gave up 3 bases and J gave up 1 base, with 10 bases separating them. The CDR3 is 14 amino acids. Per the germline V gene, CDR1 is SGHRS and CDR2 is YFSETQ. As DNA, the CDR3 is TGCGCCAGCAGCTCGTTAGCGGGGAACACTGAAGCTTTCTTT. Its protein is CASSSLAGNTEAFF.

V gene TRBV4-2 combines with J gene TRBJ2-3; no clear D gene. Germline values: CDR1 LGHNA, CDR2 YNFKEQ. The CDR3 consists of 15 residues. Trimming removed 4 bases at V and 4 bases at J, with 15 bases between. CDR3 coding DNA: TGTGCCAGCAGCCCCCTGTCGAGGATCCCAGATACGCAGTATTTT. Its translation: CASSPLSRIPDTQYF.

This clone came up once. The chain uses TRBV5-4 and TRBJ2-1; possibly TRBD1 for D (5 bases). Trimming removed 4 bases from V and 2 bases from J, with 10 bases in between. Germline assignment: CDR1 SGHNT and CDR2 YYREEE (reference sequence). The CDR3 extends over 14 amino acids. Here the CDR3 reads CASSPVDTYNEQFF. In DNA, the CDR3 is TGTGCCAGCAGCCCGGTGGACACCTACAATGAGCAGTTCTTC.

This clone was observed a handful of times. The chain has TRBV28 and TRBJ2-1; 9 bases map to TRBD2. V trimming: 3 bases; J trimming: 10 bases; junction bases outside the gene matches: 22. The CDR3 has 19 amino acids. Germline CDR1 is MDHEN and CDR2 is SYDVKM. CDR3 amino acids: CASSFEVGDSGGPFGEQFF. CDR3 in DNA: TGTGCCAGCAGTTTTGAGGTTGGAGATAGCGGGGGACCCTTTGGCGAGCAGTTCTTC.

Remarks on this clone: At one end, the junction sequence differs from germline, possibly due to a read error. The chain joins TRBV29-1 to TRBJ2-1, with 7 bases matching TRBD2. Per germline, CDR1 SQVTM and CDR2 ANQGSEA. This CDR3 is 11 amino acids long. CDR3 sequence reads: CSVWDYDEQFF. Here the CDR3 DNA reads TGCAGCGTTTGGGACTACGATGAGCAGTTCTTC.

V is TRBV14 and J is TRBJ2-1; the D gene is possibly TRBD1 (6 bases). CDR1 SGHDN and CDR2 FVKESK come from the germline V gene. The CDR3 length is 14 residues. Trimming took 3 bases from V and 7 from J, leaving 13 bases between them. CDR3 sequence (DNA): TGTGCCAGCAGCCAGTATCAGGGGCTGAATGAGCAGTTCTTC. It specifies CASSQYQGLNEQFF.

This chain connects TRBV6-1 to TRBJ1-5; D remains ambiguous. The CDR3 has 13 amino acids. CDR1 MNHNS and CDR2 SASEGT come from the germline V gene. V dropped 10 bases and J dropped 3 bases, with 13 bases sitting between them. This chain's CDR3 is CATGNPYNQPQHF. CDR3 DNA sequence: TGTGCCACCGGGAATCCCTACAATCAGCCCCAGCATTTT.

Here the CDR3 DNA reads TGTGCCAGCAGTCGTGACAGGGACAATCAGCCCCAGCATTTT. Encoded protein: CASSRDRDNQPQHF. The chain links TRBV7-9 to TRBJ1-5; 7 bases align to TRBD1. Per germline, CDR1 SEHNR and CDR2 FQNEAQ (reference sequence). The V and J ends lost 6 bases and 3 bases, in that order; junction bases with no gene match: 5. There are 14 residues in the CDR3.

The V gene is TRBV6-5, the J gene TRBJ1-6; unclear D gene. Germline CDR1 reads MNHEY; CDR2 reads SVGAGI. The CDR3 is 16 residues long. The V gene lost 0 bases and the J gene lost 12 bases, with 18 bases spanning the gap. The CDR3 is CASSYSTAGGTGPLHF. In nucleotides, the CDR3 is TGTGCCAGCAGTTACTCGACGGCAGGAGGTACTGGACCCCTCCACTTT.

The chain couples TRBV28 to TRBJ1-3, with D perhaps TRBD1 (6 bases). This CDR3 is built from 18 residues. Trimming took 6 bases from V and 2 from J, leaving 23 bases between them. CDR1 MDHEN and CDR2 SYDVKM come from the germline V gene. CDR3: CASRTLRGHNLAGNTIYF. CDR3 in DNA: TGTGCCAGCAGAACCCTCAGGGGCCATAATTTGGCTGGAAACACCATATATTTT.